This is a list of T cell receptor beta chains from one sample in a study of monozygotic twins with inflammatory bowel disease. TCRdb processed the 5' RACE reads again and assigns one entry to each CDR3 protein, with no DNA. This repertoire includes 300,000 to 350,000 distinct CDR3 sequences. Sequencing was carried out using blood. The source of these receptors is a human donor with ulcerative colitis or Crohn's disease, or a healthy co-twin of an affected twin (not recorded which). Each CDR3 is given with its conserved first and last residue. Some rows have no size entry. The others give once, few or many, or a class for an expanded clone.

TRBV25-1	TRBJ2-3	.	CASSTRDRGPDTQYF
TRBV5-4	TRBJ2-3	.	CASSSASGTDTQYF
TRBV5-1	TRBJ2-7	.	CASAGSAYEQYF
TRBV11-1	TRBJ1-3	.	CASRLGGARGQHSGNTIYF
TRBV5-1	TRBJ1-1	.	CASSQGQGTEAFF
TRBV5-5	TRBJ1-6	.	CASSLDGKSSYNSPLHF
TRBV27	TRBJ2-1	.	CASSVRGVYEQFF
TRBV28	TRBJ2-7	.	CASRNQVGGTEQYEQYF
TRBV20-1	TRBJ1-1	.	CSARRFGTASEAFF
TRBV19	TRBJ2-5	.	CASSLRGTVKTQYF
TRBV5-6	TRBJ1-1	.	CASSIRDRNTEAFF
TRBV20-1	TRBJ1-2	.	CSAREPGQGNFYGYTF
TRBV5-6	TRBJ2-3	.	CASSGTAGGLFGADTQYF
TRBV20-1	TRBJ1-1	.	CSAQGGGPGDTEAFF
TRBV5-1	TRBJ2-7	.	CASSLARNEQYF
TRBV5-1	TRBJ1-1	.	CASSVDGNTEAFF
TRBV29-1	TRBJ2-3	.	CSVEGTSGADTQYF
TRBV5-1	TRBJ1-1	.	CASRLDGEAFF
TRBV20-1	TRBJ1-1	.	CSARGARRNTEAFF
TRBV7-2	TRBJ2-3	.	CASSLVRGDTQYF
TRBV5-6	TRBJ1-2	.	CASSLDRGNHGYTF
TRBV5-1	TRBJ1-2	.	CASSLGPPWGGSIGYTF
TRBV9	TRBJ2-1	.	CASSTRENHNEQFF
TRBV3-1	TRBJ2-4	.	CASSHRGDAKNIQYF
TRBV27	TRBJ1-5	.	CASREQGARNQPQHF
TRBV20-1	TRBJ2-7	medium-sized	CSAGGLSRHEQYF
TRBV28	TRBJ1-1	.	CASSPGQGGKAFF
TRBV6-6	TRBJ2-7	.	CASSYEVTSYEQYF
TRBV12-3/TRBV12-4	TRBJ2-2	.	CASSLPGTGSPGELFF
TRBV10-1	TRBJ2-1	.	CASSLTGFSYNEQFF
TRBV2	TRBJ2-1	.	CASSRDGDNEQFF
TRBV29-1	TRBJ2-1	.	CSVEGGRVPFAYNEQFF
TRBV5-1	TRBJ2-1	.	CASSLLADNEQFF
TRBV20-1	TRBJ2-7	.	CSASPETGGTYEQYF
TRBV12-3/TRBV12-4	TRBJ2-7	.	CASSFSSGRLEQYF
TRBV7-9	TRBJ2-3	.	CASSRQGSSTDTQYF